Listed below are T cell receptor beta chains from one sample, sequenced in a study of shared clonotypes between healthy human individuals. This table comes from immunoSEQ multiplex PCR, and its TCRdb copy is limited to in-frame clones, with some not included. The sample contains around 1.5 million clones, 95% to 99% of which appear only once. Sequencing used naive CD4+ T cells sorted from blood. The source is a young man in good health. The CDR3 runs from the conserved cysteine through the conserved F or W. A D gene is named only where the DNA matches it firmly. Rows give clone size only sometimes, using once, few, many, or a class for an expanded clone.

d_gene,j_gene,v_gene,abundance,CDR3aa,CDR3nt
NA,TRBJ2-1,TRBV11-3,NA,CASSLGRGISYNEQFF,TGTGCCAGCAGCTTAGGGCGGGGTATTTCCTACAATGAGCAGTTCTTC
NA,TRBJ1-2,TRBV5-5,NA,CASSLILSGYGYTF,TGTGCCAGCAGCTTGATCCTGAGTGGCTATGGCTACACCTTC
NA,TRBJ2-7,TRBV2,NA,CASSADIYEQYF,TGTGCCAGCAGTGCAGACATCTACGAGCAGTACTTC
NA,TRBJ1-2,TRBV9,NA,CASSVAGASAGYGYTF,TGTGCCAGCAGCGTAGCCGGCGCATCCGCCGGCTATGGCTACACCTTC
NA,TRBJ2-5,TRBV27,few,CASKGPRETQYF,TGTGCCAGCAAAGGGCCCCGAGAGACCCAGTACTTC
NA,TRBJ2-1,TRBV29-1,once,CSVAGVGEQFF,TGCAGCGTTGCGGGGGTAGGGGAGCAGTTCTTC
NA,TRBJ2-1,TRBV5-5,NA,CASSSNTGFGQFF,TGTGCCAGCAGCTCGAATACAGGTTTCGGGCAGTTCTTC
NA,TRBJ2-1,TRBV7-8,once,CASSLESLARRASSYNEQFF,TGTGCCAGCAGCTTAGAGTCTTTGGCTCGGCGGGCCAGCTCCTACAATGAGCAGTTCTTC
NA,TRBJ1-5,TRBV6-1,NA,CASLEGLLVEAQHF,TGTGCCAGCCTCGAGGGCTTACTCGTAGAGGCCCAGCATTTT
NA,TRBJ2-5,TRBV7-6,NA,CASSFGETQYF,TGTGCCAGCAGCTTTGGAGAGACCCAGTACTTC
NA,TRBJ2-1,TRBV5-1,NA,CASGENSYNEQFF,TGCGCCAGCGGGGAAAACTCCTACAATGAGCAGTTCTTC
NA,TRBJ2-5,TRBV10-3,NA,CATGGYQETQYF,TGTGCCACCGGCGGGTACCAAGAGACCCAGTACTTC
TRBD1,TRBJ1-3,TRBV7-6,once,CASSGGQGAAGNTIYF,TGTGCCAGCAGCGGCGGACAGGGGGCGGCCGGAAACACCATATATTTT
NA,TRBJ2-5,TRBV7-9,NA,CASSLLFRALGETQYF,TGTGCCAGCAGCTTACTGTTCCGGGCCCTGGGGGAGACCCAGTACTTC
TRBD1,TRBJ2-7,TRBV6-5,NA,CASRGQGYEQYF,TGTGCCAGCAGGGGACAGGGATACGAGCAGTACTTC
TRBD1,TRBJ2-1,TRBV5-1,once,CASSSEAGGAGEQFF,TGCGCCAGCAGCTCGGAGGCAGGGGGCGCGGGGGAGCAGTTCTTC
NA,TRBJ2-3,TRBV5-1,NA,CASSSSYTDTQYF,TGCGCCAGCAGCTCATCCTACACAGATACGCAGTATTTT